The rows below give T cell receptor beta chains drawn from one sample of a study of graft-versus-host responses after intestinal transplantation. Assay used: immunoSEQ multiplex PCR; TCRdb lists only in-frame clones, some missing. This table has approximately 9,500 clones, roughly 92% appearing once. Sequenced material: PBMCs, taken around 43 days after intestinal transplantation. The receptor set was obtained from a human patient who received an intestinal transplant, so some T cells may come from the graft donor. CDR3s include the opening cysteine and the closing phenylalanine or tryptophan. D genes are given only for firm matches. Size tells how often a clone was seen (once, few, many) or the class of an expanded clone, and some rows leave it out.

cdr3_nt: TGCAGCGTTGAAGGGGAGGGATTGGACTATGGCTACACCTTC; cdr3_aa: CSVEGEGLDYGYTF; v_call: TRBV29-1; j_call: TRBJ1-2; clone_size: NA; d_call: NA
cdr3_nt: TGTGCCAGCAGTCGAGTACAGGGATACGAGCAGTACTTC; cdr3_aa: CASSRVQGYEQYF; v_call: TRBV6-6; j_call: TRBJ2-7; clone_size: NA; d_call: NA
cdr3_nt: TGTGCCAGCAGCTTAGGGGGAGATCAGCCCCAGCATTTT; cdr3_aa: CASSLGGDQPQHF; v_call: TRBV7-6; j_call: TRBJ1-5; clone_size: few; d_call: NA
cdr3_nt: TGTGCCAGCATCTCGGACAGGGGGGCGCTGAACACTGAAGCTTTCTTT; cdr3_aa: CASISDRGALNTEAFF; v_call: TRBV5-4; j_call: TRBJ1-1; clone_size: NA; d_call: TRBD1
cdr3_nt: TGTGCCAGCAGCTATAAAGTTGGGGGAACTGAAGCTTTCTTT; cdr3_aa: CASSYKVGGTEAFF; v_call: TRBV11-2; j_call: TRBJ1-1; clone_size: NA; d_call: NA
cdr3_nt: TGTGCCAGTGGCCTAGCCCGACCAGATACGCAGTATTTT; cdr3_aa: CASGLARPDTQYF; v_call: TRBV25-1; j_call: TRBJ2-3; clone_size: NA; d_call: NA
cdr3_nt: TGTGCCAGCAGCGCAACAGGGGACCCCTATAGCAATCAGCCCCAGCATTTT; cdr3_aa: CASSATGDPYSNQPQHF; v_call: TRBV5-6; j_call: TRBJ1-5; clone_size: NA; d_call: TRBD1
cdr3_nt: TGCGCCAGCAGCCAAGGCCCTTCTTACGAGCAGTACTTC; cdr3_aa: CASSQGPSYEQYF; v_call: TRBV4-1; j_call: TRBJ2-7; clone_size: NA; d_call: NA
cdr3_nt: TGTGCCAGCAGCTTAGACGGTCCGGGTTCGAACTATGGCTACACCTTC; cdr3_aa: CASSLDGPGSNYGYTF; v_call: TRBV7-3; j_call: TRBJ1-2; clone_size: NA; d_call: NA
cdr3_nt: TGTGCCAGCAGTAAGCGGACAGGACCCTCCTATGGCTACACCTTC; cdr3_aa: CASSKRTGPSYGYTF; v_call: TRBV6-6; j_call: TRBJ1-2; clone_size: NA; d_call: TRBD1
cdr3_nt: TGCGCCAGCAGCTTGGGGAGGGAGGGGCAGCCCCAGCATTTT; cdr3_aa: CASSLGREGQPQHF; v_call: TRBV5-1; j_call: TRBJ1-5; clone_size: NA; d_call: NA
cdr3_nt: TGTGCCAGCAGTTACGGCCGTGAAGCTTTCTTT; cdr3_aa: CASSYGREAFF; v_call: TRBV6-5; j_call: TRBJ1-1; clone_size: NA; d_call: NA
cdr3_nt: TGTGCCAGTAGCCCCGGACTAGCGGGGGGACTCTACGAGCAGTACTTC; cdr3_aa: CASSPGLAGGLYEQYF; v_call: TRBV19; j_call: TRBJ2-7; clone_size: once; d_call: TRBD2
cdr3_nt: TGTGCCAGCAGCCAAGTTTTGGGTATAGGCCGGGAGACTGAAGCTTTCTTT; cdr3_aa: CASSQVLGIGRETEAFF; v_call: TRBV4-2; j_call: TRBJ1-1; clone_size: NA; d_call: NA
cdr3_nt: TGCGCCAGCAGGGGGGGAGGAGAGGAGTATGGCTACACCTTC; cdr3_aa: CASRGGGEEYGYTF; v_call: TRBV5-1; j_call: TRBJ1-2; clone_size: NA; d_call: NA
cdr3_nt: TGTGCCAGCAGCTTAAATAGGGATTCACCCCTCCACTTT; cdr3_aa: CASSLNRDSPLHF; v_call: TRBV7-3; j_call: TRBJ1-6; clone_size: NA; d_call: NA
cdr3_nt: TGTGCCAGCAGTTACGTTATGAACACTGAAGCTTTCTTT; cdr3_aa: CASSYVMNTEAFF; v_call: TRBV6-6; j_call: TRBJ1-1; clone_size: NA; d_call: NA
cdr3_nt: TGCAGCGTTGAAGGAGGGACAGGGGCTTACGAGCAGTACTTC; cdr3_aa: CSVEGGTGAYEQYF; v_call: TRBV29-1; j_call: TRBJ2-7; clone_size: NA; d_call: TRBD1